The 31 T cell receptor beta chains given below trace back to one sample, sequenced in a study of CD8+ T cells in alopecia areata. RNA was extracted and reverse transcribed into cDNA as the sequencing template. Sequencing was performed with immunoSEQ multiplex PCR; in TCRdb, only in-frame clones are kept and a portion is missing. The sample contains around 160,000 clones, more than 40% of which appear only once. Sequencing was done on a sample of CD4+ T cells sorted from blood. Receptors were obtained from a human donor with alopecia areata.

CDR3 region: CASSFVAGNEQFF. The CDR3 region has the DNA TGCGCCAGCAGCTTTGTAGCGGGAAATGAGCAGTTCTTC. This sequence joins TRBV5-1 and TRBJ2-1, with TRBD2 identical over 8 bases. Germline-derived CDR1 and CDR2 are SGHRS and YFSETQ. CDR3 size: 13 residues. Germline trimming cut 2 bases from V and 7 bases from J; bases unmatched to any gene: 2.

V is TRBV29-1 and J is TRBJ1-1; 7 bases map to TRBD1. This CDR3 is 15 amino acids long. The V gene's germline CDR1 is SQVTM and CDR2 ANQGSEA. Trimming took 6 bases from V and 4 from J; bases not matched to a gene: 14. The CDR3 loop reads CSVASIINRGTEAFF. The CDR3, as DNA: TGCAGCGTGGCATCGATAATTAACAGGGGCACTGAAGCTTTCTTT.

This clone has only a few counts. For the CDR3, the DNA is TGCGCCAGCAGCTGGGGGGGACAACTGAACACCGGGGAGCTGTTTTTT. Its protein product is CASSWGGQLNTGELFF. V gene TRBV5-1 combines with J gene TRBJ2-2; the D gene is possibly TRBD2 (7 bases). Germline V gene lookup returns CDR1 SGHRS and CDR2 YFSETQ. The V end was cut by 3 bases, the J end by 1 base, with 13 bases between. The CDR3 has 16 amino acids.

CDR3 DNA: TGCGCCAGCAGCTTGGGACAGAGCTCTTACTACAATGAGCAGTTCTTC. This codes for CASSLGQSSYYNEQFF. The chain links TRBV5-1 to TRBJ2-1, with TRBD1 as a possible D gene (5 bases). CDR3 size: 16 residues. Per the germline V gene, CDR1 is SGHRS and CDR2 is YFSETQ. The germline V and J ends were trimmed by 0 bases and 3 bases, with 13 bases remaining between them.

This clone was observed a handful of times. The rearrangement joins TRBV15 to TRBJ1-2; D gene ambiguous. This CDR3 region has 11 residues. Germline V CDR1 and CDR2: LNHNV, YYDKDF (reference sequence). V was clipped by 0 bases and J by 7 bases, with 3 bases between them. This chain's CDR3 is CATSRDGGYTF. The DNA for the CDR3 is TGTGCCACCAGCAGAGATGGTGGCTACACCTTC.

J is TRBJ2-3 and V is TRBV6-1; no reliable D call. The CDR3 runs 13 residues. Trimming removed 7 bases at V and 2 bases at J, with 10 bases between. Looked up from germline, CDR1 is MNHNS and CDR2 is SASEGT. CDR3 region: CASIQGNTDTQYF. The DNA for the CDR3 is TGTGCCAGCATCCAAGGAAACACAGATACGCAGTATTTT.

In the case of this clone: The same CDR3 arises from other DNA sequences in this sample as well. The chain is built from TRBV7-9 and TRBJ2-3; no clear D gene. The germline V gene has CDR1 SEHNR and CDR2 FQNEAQ (reference sequence). The V gene lost 2 bases and the J gene lost 2 bases, with 2 bases spanning the gap. CDR3 length equals 12 residues. CDR3 sequence: CASSLSTDTQYF. CDR3 nucleotides: TGTGCCAGCAGCTTATCCACAGATACGCAGTATTTT.

The chain carries TRBV29-1 and TRBJ2-3; no reliable D call. The CDR3 extends over 12 amino acids. Germline V CDR1 and CDR2: SQVTM, ANQGSEA. The V and J ends lost 3 bases and 1 base respectively, with 5 bases between them. The CDR3 here is CSVDVGTDTQYF. CDR3 nucleotides: TGCAGCGTTGATGTAGGCACAGATACGCAGTATTTT.

This rearrangement joins TRBV30 to TRBJ2-7; 13 nucleotides agree with TRBD2. The length of the CDR3 is 16 residues. In germline, CDR1 is GTSNPN, CDR2 SVGIG (reference sequence). J was trimmed by 3 bases and V by 2 bases; bases with no gene match: 7. The DNA of the CDR3 is TGTGCCTGGAGTCTCTCCGGGACTAGCGGGAACTACGAGCAGTACTTC. The encoded protein is CAWSLSGTSGNYEQYF.

This rearrangement joins TRBV7-2 to TRBJ1-2; maybe TRBD1 (5 bases). The V end lost 5 bases, the J end lost 6 bases, and 16 bases lay between the germline ends. The CDR3 length is 14 residues. The germline gives CDR1 SGHTA, CDR2 FQGNSA. The DNA of the CDR3 is TGTGCCAGCAGCCAGCCGGGACTCACCAATGGCTACACCTTC. It translates to CASSQPGLTNGYTF.

This clone came up a few times. This chain links TRBV29-1 with TRBJ2-5, with D unresolved. Germline values: CDR1 SQVTM, CDR2 ANQGSEA. V was clipped by 7 bases and J by 5 bases, with 17 bases between them. The CDR3 consists of 13 residues. CDR3 coding DNA: TGCAGCGGATGGACCGAGCCAAGGGAGACCCAGTACTTC. Its protein product is CSGWTEPRETQYF.

The chain links TRBV7-3 to TRBJ2-5; 12 bases line up with TRBD1. The CDR3 extends over 15 amino acids. Germline values: CDR1 SGHTA, CDR2 FQGTGA. V lost 5 bases to trimming and J lost 4 bases; unmatched junction nucleotides: 5. CDR3 nucleotides: TGTGCCAGCAGCCCGGGACAGGGGGCGGGAGAGACCCAGTACTTC. It is translated as CASSPGQGAGETQYF.

This clone was observed once. V gene TRBV29-1 combines with J gene TRBJ2-1, with 7 bases lining up with TRBD1. This CDR3 has 13 residues. V lost 0 bases to trimming and J lost 8 bases; unmatched junction nucleotides: 4. Germline CDR1 and CDR2: SQVTM and ANQGSEA. The DNA of the CDR3 is TGCAGCGTTGAAGACGACAGGGAGCATGAGCAGTTCTTC. Translating it yields CSVEDDREHEQFF.

The chain uses TRBV27 and TRBJ2-1, with D possibly being TRBD2 (6 bases). The CDR3 consists of 13 residues. The germline CDR1 and CDR2 sequences are MNHEY and SMNVEV (reference sequence). V was pared by 5 bases and J by 4 bases, with 9 bases between. The CDR3 nucleotides are TGTGCCAGCAGTGCGACTAGATACAATGAGCAGTTCTTC. Translation: CASSATRYNEQFF.

This clone was counted a few times. This chain joins TRBV18 and TRBJ2-6; D not certain. This CDR3 has 15 amino acids. The germline V and J ends were trimmed by 3 bases and 0 bases, with 6 bases remaining between them. Germline CDR1 reads KGHSH; CDR2 reads LQKENI. CDR3 amino acids: CASSPDRSGANVLTF. The CDR3 bases are TGTGCCAGCTCACCTGATCGCTCTGGGGCCAACGTCCTGACTTTC.

V and J are TRBV5-1 and TRBJ2-7; TRBD2 is a possible D gene (6 bases). This CDR3 has 13 amino acids. Trimming took off 4 bases at V and 5 bases at J, with 13 bases between the two ends. Germline V CDR1 and CDR2: SGHRS, YFSETQ. This chain's CDR3 is CASSGQGGDEQYF. As DNA, the CDR3 is TGCGCCAGCAGCGGGCAGGGAGGCGACGAGCAGTACTTC.

This clone was observed a few times. This chain uses TRBV30 with TRBJ2-1; 12 nucleotides match TRBD2. The CDR3 length is 15 residues. Germline trimming cut 5 bases from V and 9 bases from J; bases unmatched to any gene: 11. CDR1 is GTSNPN, CDR2 SVGIG, per germline (reference sequence). This chain's CDR3 is CAWQVPSGRASEQFF. CDR3 sequence (DNA): TGTGCCTGGCAGGTCCCTAGCGGGAGGGCCTCTGAGCAGTTCTTC.

This clone turned up a few times. The chain has TRBV28 and TRBJ2-7; D not certain. V shed 6 bases and J shed 0 bases, with 9 bases lying between them. The CDR3 consists of 13 residues. Per germline, CDR1 MDHEN and CDR2 SYDVKM. The CDR3, as DNA: TGTGCCAGCAGACTCCCCGCCTCCTACGAGCAGTACTTC. This sequence encodes CASRLPASYEQYF.

The gene calls are TRBV5-1 and TRBJ2-7, with D unclear. Deletions cut 1 base from V and 2 bases from J, with 4 bases between. CDR3 length: 12 residues. Germline V lookup: CDR1 SGHRS, CDR2 YFSETQ. The CDR3 nucleotides read TGCGCCAGCAGCTTGCCCACCTACGAGCAGTACTTC. Translated, it gives CASSLPTYEQYF.

This clone was seen only a few times. This chain joins TRBV29-1 and TRBJ2-1; 7 nucleotides agree with TRBD2. The CDR3 is 13 residues long. V dropped 6 bases and J dropped 8; count of bases not matched to a gene: 10. Germline CDR1 reads SQVTM; CDR2 reads ANQGSEA. The CDR3 here is CSVGGWGSDEQFF. CDR3 in DNA: TGCAGCGTCGGGGGGTGGGGGTCAGATGAGCAGTTCTTC.

Here the CDR3 DNA reads TGTGCCAGCAGCCAGGGGGCAGGTCTACCAGGGGAGCTGTTTTTT. Translation gives CASSQGAGLPGELFF. The J gene is TRBJ2-2, the V gene TRBV25-1; 8 bases are a match to TRBD1. Germline CDR1 is MGHDK and CDR2 is SYGVNS. This CDR3 has 15 residues. The junction had 11 bases not matched to a gene; V was cut back by 6 bases and J by 8 bases.

The chain couples TRBV5-1 to TRBJ2-7; D is unclear. CDR1 is SGHRS, CDR2 YFSETQ, per germline. The CDR3 has 14 residues. V shed 0 bases and J shed 0 bases, with 7 bases lying between them. Here the CDR3 DNA reads TGCGCCAGCAGCTTGGAAGGCAGCTCCTACGAGCAGTACTTC. Amino acid sequence: CASSLEGSSYEQYF.

The table lists this clone with a few counts. The genes are TRBV14 and TRBJ2-7, with 7 bases aligning to TRBD1. The CDR3 runs to 14 residues. The trim removed 4 bases at V and 3 bases at J, leaving 6 bases unmatched. Looked up from germline, CDR1 is SGHDN and CDR2 is FVKESK. CDR3 region: CASSPVDRDYEQYF. The CDR3 DNA is TGTGCCAGCAGCCCAGTTGACAGGGACTACGAGCAGTACTTC.

Here the CDR3 reads CASSAGSGSDGYTF. The CDR3 DNA is TGCGCCAGCAGCGCTGGATCGGGATCGGATGGCTACACCTTC. The gene calls are TRBV5-1 and TRBJ1-2; D uncertain. The CDR3 contains 14 residues. Trimming took off 4 bases at V and 6 bases at J, with 16 bases between the two ends. Per germline, CDR1 SGHRS and CDR2 YFSETQ.

Only a few counts were recorded for this clone. The chain has TRBV30 and TRBJ2-7; TRBD2 is a possible D gene (5 bases). This CDR3 spans 14 amino acids. The V end lost 2 bases, the J end lost 6 bases, and 17 bases lay between the germline ends. CDR1 is GTSNPN and CDR2 is SVGIG in the germline V gene (reference sequence). In DNA form, the CDR3 reads TGTGCCTGGAGTAATTTAGCGAACCTAGGCGAGCAGTACTTC. Residues: CAWSNLANLGEQYF.

The rearrangement uses TRBV29-1 and TRBJ2-5, with D hard to call. CDR1 and CDR2 from the germline V gene are SQVTM and ANQGSEA. The CDR3 contains 13 residues. Trimming took 1 base from V and 5 from J, leaving 11 bases between them. For the CDR3, the DNA is TGCAGCGTTGAAGTTCGTCATCCCGAGACCCAGTACTTC. It yields the protein CSVEVRHPETQYF.

This clone came up a few times. The CDR3 nucleotides read TGCAGCGTTGCTGAAGGGAGCTCCTACGAGCAGTACTTC. Residues: CSVAEGSSYEQYF. The chain carries TRBV29-1 and TRBJ2-7; possibly TRBD2 for D (5 bases). V shed 4 bases and J shed 0 bases, with 10 bases lying between them. CDR1 is SQVTM and CDR2 is ANQGSEA in the germline V gene. This CDR3 contains 13 residues.

A few counts support this clone. The gene calls are TRBV29-1 and TRBJ1-1; D is undetermined. The CDR3 contains 13 residues. V was trimmed by 4 bases and J by 0 bases, leaving 9 bases between them. Germline V CDR1 and CDR2: SQVTM, ANQGSEA. CDR3 sequence: CSVAPRMNTEAFF. Here the CDR3 DNA reads TGCAGCGTTGCCCCCAGGATGAACACTGAAGCTTTCTTT.

The genes are TRBV5-4 and TRBJ1-1; possible D gene TRBD1, 6 bases. Germline V lookup: CDR1 SGHNT, CDR2 YYREEE (reference sequence). CDR3 length equals 14 residues. V dropped 2 bases and J dropped 0 bases, with 8 bases sitting between them. CDR3 loop: CASSFGQLNTEAFF. In DNA form, the CDR3 reads TGTGCCAGCAGCTTTGGACAGTTGAACACTGAAGCTTTCTTT. The entire variable domain, with the rest obtained from reference TRBV5-4 and TRBJ1-1, is as follows: ETGVTQSPTHLIKTRGQQVTLRCSSQSGHNTVSWYQQALGQGPQFIFQYYREEENGRGNFPPRFSGLQFPNYSSELNVNALELDDSALYLCASSFGQLNTEAFFGQGTRLTVV.

This clone was picked up a small number of times. The chain has TRBV28 and TRBJ2-3, with D unclear. The CDR3 totals 14 residues. CDR1 and CDR2 (germline): MDHEN, SYDVKM. Trimming took off 10 bases at V and 2 bases at J, with 16 bases between the two ends. The DNA for the CDR3 is TGTGCCATTACCCTCGGGCCGTTCACAGATACGCAGTATTTT. Residues: CAITLGPFTDTQYF.

The genes are TRBV4-1 and TRBJ2-4; D unresolved. The V gene's germline CDR1 is MGHRA and CDR2 YSYEKL. V lost 1 base and J 1 base, leaving 8 bases between the germline ends. CDR3 length: 15 amino acids. The CDR3 region is CASSQAGIAKNIQYF. In nucleotides, the CDR3 is TGCGCCAGCAGCCAAGCTGGGATCGCCAAAAACATTCAGTACTTC.